A single sample is the source of the 5 T cell receptor beta chains below, sequenced in a study of shared clonotypes between healthy human individuals. Profiled with immunoSEQ multiplex PCR; TCRdb holds only in-frame clones, not every one. The table has a few million clones, under 95% seen once. The sample taken for sequencing was naive CD4+ T cells from PBMCs. Stated subset: CD45RA+ positively selected. The receptors come from a man younger than 35 in good health. Some clones in this sample may be carry-over from other donors' samples.

The V and J genes are TRBV14 and TRBJ1-1; D possibly corresponds to TRBD1 (5 bases). In germline, CDR1 is SGHDN, CDR2 FVKESK. The V end lost 0 bases, the J end lost 8 bases, and 10 bases lay between the germline ends. The CDR3 runs 13 residues. CDR3 sequence: CASSQEQGSEAFF. Here the CDR3 DNA reads TGTGCCAGCAGCCAAGAGCAGGGATCAGAAGCTTTCTTT. Together with reference TRBV14 and TRBJ1-1, the CDR3 gives the full variable domain: EAGVTQFPSHSVIEKGQTVTLRCDPISGHDNLYWYRRVMGKEIKFLLHFVKESKQDESGMPNNRFLAERTGGTYSTLKVQPAELEDSGVYFCASSQEQGSEAFFGQGTRLTVV.

As for this clone: One end of the junction fails to match germline, which may point to a read error. The V gene is TRBV11-2, the J gene TRBJ2-2; no clear D gene. The CDR3 consists of 12 residues. Germline V lookup: CDR1 SGHAT, CDR2 FQNNGV. CDR3 bases: TGTGCCAGCAGCCTAGACACCGGGGAGCTGTTTTTT. It specifies CASSLDTGELFF.

This chain connects TRBV6-5 to TRBJ2-1; possibly TRBD1 for D (6 bases). This CDR3 contains 14 residues. In germline, CDR1 is MNHEY, CDR2 SVGAGI. V lost 6 bases and J 9 bases, leaving 18 bases between the germline ends. The CDR3 here is CASRPATGFGEQFF. In DNA, the CDR3 is TGTGCCAGCAGGCCCGCCACAGGGTTCGGTGAGCAGTTCTTC.

The chain couples TRBV19 to TRBJ1-1; D uncertain. Trimming took 5 bases from V and 0 from J, leaving 10 bases between them. This CDR3 contains 14 residues. The germline V gene encodes CDR1 LNHDA and CDR2 SQIVND (reference sequence). This CDR3 is CASSLGLMNTEAFF. CDR3 coding DNA: TGTGCCAGTAGTCTAGGGCTCATGAACACTGAAGCTTTCTTT.

The V gene is TRBV5-1, the J gene TRBJ1-4, with D possibly matching TRBD1 (6 bases). There are 15 residues in the CDR3. Trimming cost V 1 base and J 3 bases, with 10 bases left between them. Germline V gene sequence: CDR1 SGHRS, CDR2 YFSETQ. The DNA of the CDR3 is TGCGCCAGCAGCTTGTCCCCAGGGGCTAATGAAAAACTGTTTTTT. Residues: CASSLSPGANEKLFF.